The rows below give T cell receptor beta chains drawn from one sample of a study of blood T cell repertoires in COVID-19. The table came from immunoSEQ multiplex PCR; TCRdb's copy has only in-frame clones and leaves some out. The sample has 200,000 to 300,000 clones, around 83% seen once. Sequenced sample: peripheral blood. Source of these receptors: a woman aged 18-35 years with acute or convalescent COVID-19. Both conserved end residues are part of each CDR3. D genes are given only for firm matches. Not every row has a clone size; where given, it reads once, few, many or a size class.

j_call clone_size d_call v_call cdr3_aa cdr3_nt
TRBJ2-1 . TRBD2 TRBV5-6 CASSRGLAVSSSYNEQFF TGTGCCAGCAGCAGGGGACTAGCCGTATCGAGCTCCTACAATGAGCAGTTCTTC
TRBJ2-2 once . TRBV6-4 CASSDSRAQHTGELFF TGTGCCAGCAGTGACTCTAGAGCCCAACACACCGGGGAGCTGTTTTTT
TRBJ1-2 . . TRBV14 CASSRVGGFRGYTF TGTGCCAGCAGCCGCGTGGGAGGTTTCAGAGGCTACACCTTC
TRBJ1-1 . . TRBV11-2 CASSFIGVLSNTEAFF TGTGCCAGCAGCTTCATAGGGGTCCTATCGAACACTGAAGCTTTCTTT
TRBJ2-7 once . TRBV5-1 CASSPRTGDYEQYF TGCGCCAGCAGCCCCCGGACTGGGGACTACGAGCAGTACTTC
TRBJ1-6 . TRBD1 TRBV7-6 CASSVGAGGKRNSPLHF TGTGCCAGCAGCGTAGGGGCAGGGGGAAAGAGGAATTCACCCCTCCACTTT
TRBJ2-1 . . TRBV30 CAWSGSRLDPYNEQFF TGTGCCTGGAGTGGGTCACGACTGGATCCCTACAATGAGCAGTTCTTC
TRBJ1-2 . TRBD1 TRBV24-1 CATGLSGQDGYTF TGTGCCACCGGGCTTTCCGGACAGGATGGCTACACCTTC
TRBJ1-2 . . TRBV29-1 CSVLETGHLNYGYTF TGCAGCGTTCTCGAAACAGGGCACCTCAACTATGGCTACACCTTC
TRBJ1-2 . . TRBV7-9 CASSLVWDKANYGYTF TGTGCCAGCAGCTTAGTGTGGGACAAAGCTAACTATGGCTACACCTTC
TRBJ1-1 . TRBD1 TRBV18 CASSATGVEGAEAFF TGTGCCAGCTCAGCTACAGGGGTCGAGGGCGCTGAAGCTTTCTTT
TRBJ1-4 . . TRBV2 CASSWGGPINEKLFF TGTGCCAGCAGCTGGGGAGGGCCGATTAATGAAAAACTGTTTTTT
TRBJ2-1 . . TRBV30 CAWRRRGFYNEQFF TGTGCCTGGAGACGAAGGGGATTCTACAATGAGCAGTTCTTC
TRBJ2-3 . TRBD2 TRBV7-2 CASSTGLASDTQYF TGTGCCAGCAGCACGGGACTAGCGTCGGATACGCAGTATTTT
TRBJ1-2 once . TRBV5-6 CASSPPDSSYGYTF TGTGCCAGCAGCCCGCCCGACAGCAGCTATGGCTACACCTTC
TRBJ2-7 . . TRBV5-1 CASSLGVTSSYEQYF TGCGCCAGCAGCTTGGGGGTGACTAGCTCCTACGAGCAGTACTTC
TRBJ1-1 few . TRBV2 CASTPQGLSEAFF TGTGCCAGCACCCCGCAGGGGTTATCTGAAGCTTTCTTT